This T cell receptor (beta chain) comes out of a study of spatial heterogeneity in lung cancer. Study background: More than 8.5 raw reads, on average, carried each unique TCR and UMI combination. General study points: Tumors with more nonsynonymous mutations had more expanded intratumoral alpha and beta TCRs.

Germline lookup yields CDR1 DFQATT and CDR2 SNEGSKA (reference sequence). This CDR3 has 18 amino acids. V dropped 6 bases and J dropped 0 bases, with 21 bases sitting between them. This clonotype was recorded many times. Its specificity is not known. Regarding time point: sample taken at primary tumor resection. The cohort: around 77 early-stage, untreated non-small cell lung cancer patients. Whole RNA came from tumor, nontumor lung or frozen PBMC and was sequenced without being sorted. TCRdb processed the 5' RACE reads anew with MiXCR; each CDR3 protein has one entry. Among about 13,000 distinct CDR3 sequences, approximately 2.9% were seen once, and the ten largest hold roughly 16%.

The receptor was derived from a male donor with early-stage non-small cell lung cancer. This sample comprised lung tumor tissue, obtained at surgery. The gene calls are TRBV20-1 and TRBJ1-6; a weak D match, TRBD1 (6 bases). Written as DNA, the CDR3 is TGCAGTGCGAGGGGGGGTCAGGGGCCGAGCTCCTATAATTCACCCCTCCACTTT. Its translation is CSARGGQGPSSYNSPLHF.